The present TCR beta chain was sequenced within a study of blood T cell repertoires in COVID-19. The overall study: The study drew acute and convalescent COVID-19 samples from the United States, Italy and Spain.

Clinical histories supplied by participants themselves formed the basis of cohort assignment. The CDR3 runs to 15 residues. The V gene lost 5 bases and the J gene lost 2 bases, with 16 bases spanning the gap. Germline CDR1 is SEHNR and CDR2 is FQNEAQ (reference sequence). The repertoire was sequenced with immunoSEQ multiplex PCR; TCRdb's copy has only in-frame clones and lacks some. The data show roughly 420,000 clones, more than 75% seen once. This TCR came from a woman in her thirties with acute COVID-19. The chain combines TRBV7-9 with TRBJ2-7, with D possibly matching TRBD1 (6 bases). The sample consisted of PBMCs or T cells enriched from blood (not recorded which). Here the CDR3 reads CASSHTSGATYEQYF. The CDR3 DNA sequence: TGTGCCAGCAGCCATACCTCAGGGGCTACCTACGAGCAGTACTTC.